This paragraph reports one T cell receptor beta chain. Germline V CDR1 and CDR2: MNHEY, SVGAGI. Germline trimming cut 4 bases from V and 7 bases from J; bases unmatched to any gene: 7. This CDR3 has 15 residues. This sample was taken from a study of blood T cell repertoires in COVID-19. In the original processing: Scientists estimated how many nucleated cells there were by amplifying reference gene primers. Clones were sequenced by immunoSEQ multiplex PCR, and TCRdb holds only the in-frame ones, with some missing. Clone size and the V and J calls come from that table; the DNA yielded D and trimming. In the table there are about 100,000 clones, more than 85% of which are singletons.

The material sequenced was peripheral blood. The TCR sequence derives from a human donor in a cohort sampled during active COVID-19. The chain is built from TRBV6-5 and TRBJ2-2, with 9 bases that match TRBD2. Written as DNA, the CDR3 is TGTGCCAGCAGTTCACCGCGGGAGGGCGGCGGGGAGCTGTTTTTT. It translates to CASSSPREGGGELFF.